This T cell receptor beta chain was identified during a study of blood T cell repertoires in COVID-19. The table came from immunoSEQ multiplex PCR; TCRdb's copy has only in-frame clones and leaves some out. In the table there are tens of thousands of clones, 70% to 90% of which are singletons. What was sequenced was peripheral blood. The receptor's source is a woman aged 80 or over with COVID-19, enrolled during active disease.

CDR3 protein: CASSSRAEQYF. The CDR3 DNA is TGTGCCAGCAGCTCCCGCGCCGAGCAGTACTTC. The chain uses TRBV12-3 or TRBV12-4 and TRBJ2-7; D gene ambiguous. V was trimmed by 6 bases and J by 6 bases, leaving 9 bases between them. The CDR3 consists of 11 residues.